These 24 T cell receptor beta chains share one sample of origin, sequenced in a study of cytomegalovirus exposure and HLA in healthy donors. Primers: 60 Vbeta forward and 13 Jbeta reverse. Assay: immunoSEQ multiplex PCR; the TCRdb copy retains only in-frame clones and omits some. The sample lists about 140,000 clones, over 70% occurring once. The sequenced sample consisted of PBMCs. Every receptor here comes from a man younger than 30 in good health and CMV-seronegative.

V gene TRBV2 combines with J gene TRBJ2-1, with no clear D. Between the trimmed V and J ends, which lost 7 bases and 4 bases, there was a span of 8 bases. Germline CDR1 reads SNHLY; CDR2 reads FYNNEI. This CDR3 contains 12 residues. CDR3 nucleotide sequence: TGTGCCAGCAAAGACATTTACAATGAGCAGTTCTTC. Protein product: CASKDIYNEQFF.

Regarding this clone: A read error may produce the germline difference seen at one junction end. The rearrangement uses TRBV5-1 and TRBJ2-2; a weak D match, TRBD2 (6 bases). Germline lookup yields CDR1 SGHRS and CDR2 YFSETQ. CDR3 length: 18 residues. The CDR3 loop reads CASSAGRRLTANTGGLFF. The DNA for the CDR3 is TGCGCCAGCAGCGCGGGACGGAGGCTCACCGCGAACACCGGGGGGCTGTTTTTT.

This clone was seen a handful of times. The CDR3 DNA is TGTGCCAGCAGTTCACACAGGGTTCCTGGAAACACCATATATTTT. Translated, it gives CASSSHRVPGNTIYF. V gene TRBV6-5 combines with J gene TRBJ1-3; a possible D gene is TRBD1 (6 bases). Deletions cut 4 bases from V and 2 bases from J, with 12 bases between. From germline, CDR1 is MNHEY and CDR2 SVGAGI. CDR3 length: 15 residues.

The chain has TRBV4-2 and TRBJ2-5; TRBD2 might be the D (5 bases). CDR3 length equals 16 residues. V was clipped by 0 bases and J by 5 bases, with 16 bases between them. Germline V CDR1 and CDR2: LGHNA, YNFKEQ. In DNA, the CDR3 is TGTGCCAGCAGCCAAGATCTGGCGGGTGGATGGGAGACCCAGTACTTC. It codes for CASSQDLAGGWETQYF.

The chain links TRBV28 to TRBJ2-3; D unresolved. This CDR3 region has 16 residues. Trimming shortened V by 4 bases and J by 0 bases, and 14 bases separated the two germline ends. Germline loops: CDR1 MDHEN, CDR2 SYDVKM. CDR3 DNA: TGTGCCAGCAGTTCCCCCTGGAGTGAGAGCACAGATACGCAGTATTTT. Encoded protein: CASSSPWSESTDTQYF.

This clone was seen a handful of times. The chain carries TRBV5-5 and TRBJ2-7; perhaps TRBD2 as D (5 bases). Trimming took off 0 bases at V and 2 bases at J, with 12 bases between the two ends. In germline, CDR1 is SGHKS, CDR2 YYEKEE (reference sequence). This CDR3 has 15 amino acids. The CDR3 protein is CASSLGRGTAYEQYF. CDR3 DNA: TGTGCCAGCAGCTTGGGACGGGGAACAGCCTACGAGCAGTACTTC.

CDR3 sequence reads: CASSLRGAWETQYF. The CDR3, as DNA: TGTGCCAGCAGTCTTCGGGGGGCTTGGGAGACCCAGTACTTC. The chain recombines TRBV6-5 with TRBJ2-5; D possibly corresponds to TRBD2 (7 bases). The V gene's germline CDR1 is MNHEY and CDR2 SVGAGI. CDR3 length: 14 amino acids. Deletions cut 5 bases from V and 5 bases from J, with 15 bases between.

The V call is TRBV30, the J call TRBJ2-1; 8 bases map to TRBD1. The CDR3 runs to 14 residues. CDR1 and CDR2 (germline): GTSNPN, SVGIG (reference sequence). The trim removed 3 bases at V and 3 bases at J, leaving 4 bases unmatched. The CDR3 DNA is TGTGCCTGGAGATACAGGGGGGACTACAATGAGCAGTTCTTC. This codes for CAWRYRGDYNEQFF.

This chain joins TRBV7-9 and TRBJ2-1; TRBD2 matches at 9 bases. Germline V gene data show CDR1 as SEHNR and CDR2 as FQNEAQ (reference sequence). With 4 bases clipped from V and 10 bases from J, the junction kept 14 bases outside the gene matches. The CDR3 has 16 residues. The CDR3 loop is CASSSPIAGDPREQFF. CDR3 DNA: TGTGCCAGCAGCTCGCCAATAGCGGGGGACCCCAGGGAGCAGTTCTTC.

This chain links TRBV18 with TRBJ2-7, with TRBD1 matching over 10 bases. With V trimmed by 4 bases and J by 3 bases, 15 bases remained unmatched. Germline V CDR1 and CDR2: KGHSH, LQKENI. CDR3 length equals 18 residues. CDR3 DNA: TGTGCCAGCTCACTCTATGGGACAGGGGCCGCGTCCGACTACGAGCAGTACTTC. It translates to CASSLYGTGAASDYEQYF.

V gene TRBV20-1 combines with J gene TRBJ2-7; 7 bases agree with TRBD2. There are 11 residues in the CDR3. Germline V gives CDR1 DFQATT, CDR2 SNEGSKA (reference sequence). The V segment lost 5 bases and the J segment 6 bases; nucleotides outside the gene matches: 4. The CDR3 region is CSAPKRGEQYF. DNA of the CDR3: TGCAGTGCTCCAAAGCGGGGCGAGCAGTACTTC.

The chain couples TRBV9 to TRBJ1-2; 8 positions agree with TRBD1. The ends lost 0 bases at V and 2 bases at J; junction bases unmatched: 3. The CDR3 loop spans 15 amino acids. Per the germline V gene, CDR1 is SGDLS and CDR2 is YYNGEE. In DNA form, the CDR3 reads TGTGCCAGCAGCGTAGCTGGACAGGGAAACTATGGCTACACCTTC. It is translated as CASSVAGQGNYGYTF.

The chain has TRBV4-1 and TRBJ1-5; D is unresolved. Germline-derived CDR1 and CDR2 are MGHRA and YSYEKL. V was pared by 0 bases and J by 7 bases, with 10 bases between. The CDR3 covers 14 residues. CDR3 nucleotides: TGCGCCAGCAGCCAAGACCCGGCGGGACAGCCCCAGCATTTT. Translation gives CASSQDPAGQPQHF.

The chain links TRBV18 to TRBJ2-3, with D tentatively TRBD1 (6 bases). This CDR3 comprises 14 residues. The V and J ends lost 5 bases and 1 base respectively, with 10 bases between them. In germline, CDR1 is KGHSH, CDR2 LQKENI. The CDR3 DNA is TGTGCCAGCTCATCCTCAGGGGGCACAGATACGCAGTATTTT. It codes for CASSSSGGTDTQYF.

The chain has TRBV7-2 and TRBJ1-5, with 7 positions matching TRBD1. Germline trimming cut 2 bases from V and 0 bases from J; bases unmatched to any gene: 7. CDR1 is SGHTA and CDR2 is FQGNSA in the germline V gene. The CDR3 runs to 17 residues. This CDR3 reads CASSLRTGFLSNQPQHF. DNA for the CDR3: TGTGCCAGCAGCTTAAGGACAGGATTTCTTAGCAATCAGCCCCAGCATTTT.

The chain employs TRBV5-6 and TRBJ2-7; 9 bases are a match to TRBD2. The CDR3 is 15 residues long. With 1 base clipped from V and 2 bases from J, the junction kept 4 bases outside the gene matches. From germline, CDR1 is SGHDT and CDR2 YYEEEE. The DNA for the CDR3 is TGTGCCAGCAGCTTGCAAGCGGGGGGAACCTACGAGCAGTACTTC. It translates to CASSLQAGGTYEQYF.

V and J are TRBV5-1 and TRBJ2-6, with D tentatively TRBD2 (6 bases). The germline gives CDR1 SGHRS, CDR2 YFSETQ. Trimming removed 4 bases at V and 2 bases at J, with 10 bases between. The CDR3 runs to 15 residues. CDR3 sequence: CASSPGGTGANVLTF. CDR3 sequence (DNA): TGCGCCAGCAGCCCTGGAGGGACTGGGGCCAACGTCCTGACTTTC.

The rearrangement uses TRBV7-9 and TRBJ1-1, with TRBD1 as a possible D gene (5 bases). Trimming removed 4 bases at V and 8 bases at J, with 14 bases between. The CDR3 runs to 13 residues. The germline gives CDR1 SEHNR, CDR2 FQNEAQ (reference sequence). This CDR3 is CASSWGVTSEAFF. In DNA form, the CDR3 reads TGTGCCAGCAGCTGGGGGGTGACCTCGGAAGCTTTCTTT.

The chain employs TRBV27 and TRBJ2-5; TRBD1 matches 7 bases. The V segment lost 3 bases and the J segment 1 base; nucleotides outside the gene matches: 8. Germline-derived CDR1 and CDR2 are MNHEY and SMNVEV (reference sequence). The CDR3 runs to 16 residues. The chain's CDR3 is CASSFTGEGSQETQYF. Here the CDR3 DNA reads TGTGCCAGCAGTTTCACAGGGGAAGGATCCCAAGAGACCCAGTACTTC.

This clone was counted once. V and J are TRBV9 and TRBJ2-1, with 9 bases matching TRBD1. The CDR3 has 16 residues. Trimming cost V 1 base and J 2 bases; bases outside gene matches: 4. Germline V lookup: CDR1 SGDLS, CDR2 YYNGEE. This CDR3 reads CASSVSGTGTYNEQFF. In DNA, the CDR3 is TGTGCCAGCAGCGTAAGCGGGACAGGGACCTACAATGAGCAGTTCTTC.

In regard to this clone: This same CDR3 is encoded by further DNA sequences in the sample. The chain links TRBV2 to TRBJ1-2; 8 nucleotides align to TRBD1. Per germline, CDR1 SNHLY and CDR2 FYNNEI. This CDR3 contains 12 residues. The V and J ends lost 6 bases and 8 bases, in that order; junction bases with no gene match: 5. CDR3 loop: CASSGQGYGYTF. The CDR3 DNA sequence: TGTGCCAGCAGCGGACAGGGATACGGCTACACCTTC.

This chain connects TRBV4-3 to TRBJ2-5; TRBD2 might be the D (6 bases). CDR3 length equals 15 residues. V shed 0 bases and J shed 5 bases, with 13 bases lying between them. Germline V CDR1 and CDR2: LGHNA, YSLEER. The CDR3 here is CASSQEGGQWETQYF. DNA of the CDR3: TGCGCCAGCAGCCAAGAAGGAGGGCAGTGGGAGACCCAGTACTTC.

V and J are TRBV5-1 and TRBJ2-5; 9 nucleotides align to TRBD1. The DNA end is more similar to TRBJ2-7, so the J call may be wrong. The length of the CDR3 is 12 residues. Germline V gene data show CDR1 as SGHRS and CDR2 as YFSETQ. CDR3 protein: CASSTGGSEQYF. Here the CDR3 DNA reads TGCGCCAGCAGTACAGGGGGCTCCGAGCAGTACTTC.

The chain couples TRBV28 to TRBJ1-6; D is ambiguous. Looked up from germline, CDR1 is MDHEN and CDR2 is SYDVKM. The germline V and J ends were trimmed by 2 bases and 7 bases, with 6 bases remaining between them. The CDR3 runs to 13 residues. The CDR3 DNA sequence: TGTGCCAGCAGTTTAGGCAGAAATTCACCCCTCCACTTT. Translating it yields CASSLGRNSPLHF.